These 5 T cell receptor beta chains share one sample of origin, sequenced in a study of blood T cells in healthy people across ages (dated by TCRdb to between 2014 and 2016). Receptor amplification or capture employed 5' RACE. Sequenced using an Illumina HiSeq 2500. A second PCR of 7 to 11 cycles was performed with a sample-barcoded 5' primer and a J-beta primer mix. Starting from the raw public reads, TCRdb applied fastp trimming at Q25, assembled clones with MiXCR and retained in-frame beta chains. CDR3 protein duplicates are merged, each entry listing the most common genes and DNA. This sample lists about 1.8 million distinct CDR3 sequences; about 49% were detected once. Around 2.1% of the sample goes to the ten largest clones. Sequences were obtained from blood. These receptors were obtained from a woman between 40 and 50 years old in good health.

Here the CDR3 DNA reads TGTGCCAGCAGTAACCCGGGACAGTCCAATCAGCCCCAGCATTTT. This sequence encodes CASSNPGQSNQPQHF. The V and J genes are TRBV12-3 or TRBV12-4 and TRBJ1-5; 7 nucleotides agree with TRBD1. V lost 5 bases to trimming and J lost 3 bases; unmatched junction nucleotides: 7. This CDR3 is built from 15 residues.

V usage is TRBV5-1 and J usage is TRBJ1-6, with D tentatively TRBD1 (5 bases). The CDR3 extends over 15 amino acids. The V gene lost 4 bases and the J gene lost 6 bases, with 14 bases spanning the gap. CDR1 is SGHRS, CDR2 YFSETQ, per germline. In DNA form, the CDR3 reads TGCGCCAGCAGCCGGGACGGAGGGTTTAATTCACCCCTCCACTTT. This codes for CASSRDGGFNSPLHF.

V is TRBV11-2 and J is TRBJ2-1, with 9 bases lining up with TRBD2. The J call may be in error: the DNA end matches TRBJ2-7 better. Germline V gene lookup returns CDR1 SGHAT and CDR2 FQNNGV. The CDR3 contains 20 residues. The CDR3 sequence: CASSLVAGADVRSSYNEQYF. The CDR3 nucleotides are TGTGCCAGCAGCTTAGTAGCGGGGGCGGACGTACGTAGCTCCTACAATGAGCAGTACTTC.

The J gene is TRBJ2-1, the V gene TRBV4-3; D possibly corresponds to TRBD1 (5 bases). This CDR3 comprises 16 residues. Germline CDR1 is LGHNA and CDR2 is YSLEER. V shed 0 bases and J shed 7 bases, with 16 bases lying between them. CDR3 DNA sequence: TGCGCCAGCAGCCAAGATGTCCAGGGATCGGAGAATGAGCAGTTCTTC. Protein sequence: CASSQDVQGSENEQFF.

The chain recombines TRBV12-3 or TRBV12-4 with TRBJ1-5; 8 bases line up with TRBD1. The CDR3 spans 19 residues. Trimming cost V 5 bases and J 0 bases; bases outside gene matches: 15. This CDR3 is CASSRGIRQGAYSNQPQHF. The CDR3 DNA follows: TGTGCCAGCAGTCGGGGGATTCGGCAGGGGGCTTATAGCAATCAGCCCCAGCATTTT.